A selection of T cell receptor beta chains follows, all from one sample in a study of siplizumab effects on memory and regulatory T cells. Clones were read by immunoSEQ multiplex PCR, and TCRdb kept only the in-frame ones, dropping some. Found here are roughly 69,000 clones, approximately 87% of them singletons; the top ten hold roughly 3.8%. Sequencing was done on a sample of memory CD4+ T cells sorted from blood. These receptors were obtained from a human donor in good health. CDR3s include the opening cysteine and the closing phenylalanine or tryptophan. Fields, in order: clone size, V gene, J gene, D gene, CDR3 DNA, CDR3 protein. D genes are given only for firm matches. Size is stated for part of the rows, as once, few or many counts, or as a class when the clone is expanded.

size: once
V: TRBV6-5
J: TRBJ1-1
D: .
DNA: TGTGCCAGCAGAACGGTGAACACTGAAGCTTTCTTT
CDR3: CASRTVNTEAFF

size: once
V: TRBV7-2
J: TRBJ1-2
D: TRBD1
DNA: TGTGCCAGCAGCTCCTCCAGGGGACAGGGTGTAAGTGGCTACACCTTC
CDR3: CASSSSRGQGVSGYTF

size: few
V: TRBV5-4
J: TRBJ1-6
D: TRBD1
DNA: TGTGCCAGCAGCTCGGGACAGAACGTTCCTAATTCACCCCTCCACTTT
CDR3: CASSSGQNVPNSPLHF

size: .
V: TRBV30
J: TRBJ1-4
D: .
DNA: TGTGCCTGGAACCTGGGGGGGGATGAAAAACTGTTTTTT
CDR3: CAWNLGGDEKLFF

size: .
V: TRBV6-5
J: TRBJ1-2
D: .
DNA: TGTGCCAGCAGTTACTCAAACAGGGAGTTGAACTATGGCTACACCTTC
CDR3: CASSYSNRELNYGYTF

size: few
V: TRBV2
J: TRBJ1-2
D: TRBD1
DNA: TGTGCCAGCAGACCCGCAGGGGGCGTCTATGGCTACACCTTC
CDR3: CASRPAGGVYGYTF

size: .
V: TRBV6-1
J: TRBJ1-2
D: .
DNA: TGTGCCAGCAGTGATCCCTTCACAGCTAACTATGGCTACACCTTC
CDR3: CASSDPFTANYGYTF

size: .
V: TRBV5-6
J: TRBJ2-1
D: .
DNA: TGTGCCAGCAGCCGTGGAGGGGGATCTACCAATGAGCAGTTCTTC
CDR3: CASSRGGGSTNEQFF

size: .
V: TRBV18
J: TRBJ2-7
D: TRBD1
DNA: TGTGCCAGCTCGCCAGGACAGGGTTTATCGTACGAGCAGTACTTC
CDR3: CASSPGQGLSYEQYF

size: .
V: TRBV11-2
J: TRBJ2-7
D: .
DNA: TGTGCCAGCAGCCCCTACTGGGAATGGTTACCCTACGAGCAGTACTTC
CDR3: CASSPYWEWLPYEQYF

size: .
V: TRBV7-2
J: TRBJ2-7
D: .
DNA: TGTGCCAGCAGCTTTAGCGCCAGGGACTACGAGCAGTACTTC
CDR3: CASSFSARDYEQYF

size: .
V: TRBV19
J: TRBJ1-2
D: .
DNA: TGTGCCAGTAGTATAGATCGGGACACACATGGCTACACCTTC
CDR3: CASSIDRDTHGYTF

size: once
V: TRBV27
J: TRBJ1-2
D: .
DNA: TGTGCCAGCAGTTTTCGATTGGCGGGTTCTTATGGCTACACCTTC
CDR3: CASSFRLAGSYGYTF

size: few
V: TRBV9
J: TRBJ2-3
D: TRBD1
DNA: TGTGCCAGCAGCGTAGAAAGGGGGCCTGATACGCAGTATTTT
CDR3: CASSVERGPDTQYF

size: .
V: TRBV4-1
J: TRBJ1-5
D: TRBD1
DNA: TGCGCCAGCAGCCAAGGAGGGACAGGGTATCAGCCCCAGCATTTT
CDR3: CASSQGGTGYQPQHF

size: .
V: TRBV19
J: TRBJ2-7
D: TRBD2
DNA: TGTGCCAGTAGTATAGGAGTAGCGGGGACTCCCTACTACGAGCAGTACTTC
CDR3: CASSIGVAGTPYYEQYF

size: .
V: TRBV5-1
J: TRBJ1-1
D: .
DNA: TGCGCCAGCAGCTTGGGTCCCTCCCCTGAAGCTTTCTTT
CDR3: CASSLGPSPEAFF

size: .
V: TRBV10-3
J: TRBJ2-7
D: .
DNA: TGTGCCATCAGTCCCGGTAATGCCTACGAGCAGTACTTC
CDR3: CAISPGNAYEQYF

size: .
V: TRBV5-1
J: TRBJ1-2
D: .
DNA: TGCGCCAGCAGCTTGGGCCGGTCCAACCAAAACTATGGCTACACCTTC
CDR3: CASSLGRSNQNYGYTF

size: .
V: TRBV11-2
J: TRBJ2-7
D: TRBD1
DNA: TGTGCCAGCAGCTTAGAAGGGACAGTGGTCTACGAGCAGTACTTC
CDR3: CASSLEGTVVYEQYF

size: .
V: TRBV5-4
J: TRBJ2-5
D: TRBD2
DNA: TGTGCCAGCAGCCGCCAGACTAGCGGCCAAGAGACCCAGTACTTC
CDR3: CASSRQTSGQETQYF

size: .
V: TRBV28
J: TRBJ2-5
D: TRBD2
DNA: TGTGCCAGCAGTAGAGCGGGAGCCCTGCAAGAGACCCAGTACTTC
CDR3: CASSRAGALQETQYF

size: once
V: TRBV19
J: TRBJ2-6
D: TRBD1
DNA: TGTGCCAGTATGCGTAGGGGGCCTACTGACTCTGGGGCCAACGTCCTGACTTTC
CDR3: CASMRRGPTDSGANVLTF

size: .
V: TRBV15
J: TRBJ1-1
D: .
DNA: TGTGCCACCAGCAGGGCCCTGGGTGAAGCTTTCTTT
CDR3: CATSRALGEAFF

size: .
V: TRBV5-1
J: TRBJ2-7
D: TRBD1
DNA: TGCGCCAGCAGCTCCGAGGACAGGTCTCTTAGGCAGTACTTC
CDR3: CASSSEDRSLRQYF

size: .
V: TRBV18
J: TRBJ1-2
D: .
DNA: TGTGCCAGCTCACCACGAAAGGGGGAAGGCTACACCTTC
CDR3: CASSPRKGEGYTF

size: .
V: TRBV6-4
J: TRBJ2-1
D: .
DNA: TGTGCCAGCAGCGACCCGGGACTTAAGCAGTTCTTC
CDR3: CASSDPGLKQFF

size: .
V: TRBV7-3
J: TRBJ2-1
D: TRBD2
DNA: TGTGCCAGCAGCCAGCGGGAGCCCTACAATGAGCAGTTCTTC
CDR3: CASSQREPYNEQFF

size: .
V: TRBV19
J: TRBJ2-1
D: .
DNA: TGTGCCAGTAGTATTAATCGTGGGGATGAGCAGTTCTTC
CDR3: CASSINRGDEQFF

size: .
V: TRBV6-1
J: TRBJ1-2
D: TRBD1
DNA: TGTGCCAGCAGCCAAGCAGGGGGCAACTATGGCTACACCTTC
CDR3: CASSQAGGNYGYTF

size: .
V: TRBV29-1
J: TRBJ1-2
D: .
DNA: TGCAGCGTTGGGAACCGGGGCCGCCTAGGTGGCTACACCTTC
CDR3: CSVGNRGRLGGYTF

size: .
V: TRBV7-9
J: TRBJ2-1
D: TRBD2
DNA: TGTGCCAGCACCCAGAATAGCGGGAACAATGAGCAGTTCTTC
CDR3: CASTQNSGNNEQFF

size: .
V: TRBV7-3
J: TRBJ2-2
D: .
DNA: TGTGCCAGCAGACTACAAGAGGGCACCGGGGAGCTGTTTTTT
CDR3: CASRLQEGTGELFF

size: .
V: TRBV27
J: TRBJ2-5
D: TRBD2
DNA: TGTGCCAGCAGTCAAGGACTAGCGGGGATCGAGACCCAGTACTTC
CDR3: CASSQGLAGIETQYF

size: .
V: TRBV7-2
J: TRBJ1-3
D: TRBD1
DNA: TGTGCCAGCAGCATAAACTCCGGGACAGGGCTCGGAAACACCATATATTTT
CDR3: CASSINSGTGLGNTIYF

size: few
V: TRBV14
J: TRBJ1-6
D: TRBD1
DNA: TGTGCCAGCAGCCAAGATAGAGGGACAGCGCTCCACTTT
CDR3: CASSQDRGTALHF

size: .
V: TRBV11-2
J: TRBJ2-7
D: .
DNA: TGTGCCAGCAGGGTCTCGGGCAGCCGAGGGCGGAGCTACGAGCAGTACTTC
CDR3: CASRVSGSRGRSYEQYF

size: .
V: TRBV5-1
J: TRBJ2-3
D: TRBD2
DNA: TGCGCCAGCAGCTTGTGGGGACTAGCGGGCACAGATACGCAGTATTTT
CDR3: CASSLWGLAGTDTQYF

size: .
V: TRBV19
J: TRBJ1-2
D: .
DNA: TGTGCCAGTAGTAGCTCTAAACCTTCCTATGGCTACACCTTC
CDR3: CASSSSKPSYGYTF

size: .
V: TRBV6-1
J: TRBJ1-3
D: .
DNA: TGTGCCAGCAGTGATGGCAGCATCTCTGGAAACACCATATATTTT
CDR3: CASSDGSISGNTIYF